The 21 T cell receptor beta chains in this list originate from one sample, sequenced in a study of T cell changes during pregnancy in multiple sclerosis. Profiling relied on immunoSEQ multiplex PCR, and the TCRdb table lists in-frame clones only, not all of them. The table lists 60,000 or so clones, roughly 87% of them singletons. Material: peripheral blood, obtained in the first trimester of pregnancy. The receptors originated from a female donor with multiple sclerosis, enrolled in a pregnancy study.

The count of this clone is one. The chain couples TRBV10-2 to TRBJ2-1; 14 positions agree with TRBD2. There are 16 residues in the CDR3. Germline V CDR1 and CDR2: WSHSY, SAAADI. The V and J ends lost 2 bases and 10 bases, in that order; junction bases with no gene match: 7. The CDR3 DNA sequence: TGCGCCAGCAGTGAGAAGGGACTAGCGGGGGTCCGGGAGCAGTTCTTC. This translates into CASSEKGLAGVREQFF.

The DNA for the CDR3 is TGTGCCAGCAGGCATATTAGGGGGCGAACTAATGAAAAACTGTTTTTT. As protein: CASRHIRGRTNEKLFF. The chain links TRBV11-2 to TRBJ1-4; 7 positions agree with TRBD1. Germline V gene lookup returns CDR1 SGHAT and CDR2 FQNNGV. The ends lost 6 bases at V and 1 base at J; junction bases unmatched: 8. The CDR3 contains 16 residues.

This clone was observed many times. The CDR3 region is CATREGSSYNEQFF. The CDR3 nucleotides read TGTGCCACCAGGGAAGGGAGCTCCTACAATGAGCAGTTCTTC. The chain joins TRBV27 to TRBJ2-1; D possibly uses TRBD1 or TRBD2 (5 bases each). The CDR3 extends over 14 amino acids. Looked up from germline, CDR1 is MNHEY and CDR2 is SMNVEV (reference sequence). Between the trimmed V and J ends, which lost 10 bases and 0 bases, there was a span of 13 bases.

This clone was detected once. The chain is built from TRBV11-3 and TRBJ2-3, with 16 bases fitting TRBD2. V trimming: 6 bases; J trimming: 6 bases; junction bases outside the gene matches: 9. The CDR3 has 17 residues. CDR1 is SGHNT and CDR2 is YENEEA in the germline V gene. The CDR3 nucleotides read TGTGCCAGCAGTGCTGGGACTAGCGGGGGGGGGAGGGATACGCAGTATTTT. This encodes CASSAGTSGGGRDTQYF.

The chain links TRBV4-1 to TRBJ2-1; TRBD2 matches 7 bases. Germline CDR1 reads MGHRA; CDR2 reads YSYEKL. The junction had 7 bases not matched to a gene; V was cut back by 3 bases and J by 5 bases. CDR3 length equals 15 residues. The chain's CDR3 is CASSHVSLADNEQFF. In DNA form, the CDR3 reads TGCGCCAGCAGCCACGTTTCCCTAGCGGACAATGAGCAGTTCTTC.

The V call is TRBV5-1, the J call TRBJ2-1; maybe TRBD1 (5 bases). The CDR3 covers 15 residues. Per the germline V gene, CDR1 is SGHRS and CDR2 is YFSETQ. The V gene lost 6 bases and the J gene lost 6 bases, with 19 bases spanning the gap. CDR3 protein: CASTPAGLRGNEQFF. As DNA, the CDR3 is TGCGCCAGCACTCCGGCAGGGCTTCGTGGCAATGAGCAGTTCTTC.

The chain is built from TRBV13 and TRBJ2-5; D unclear. The CDR3 runs 13 residues. V lost 1 base, J lost 5 bases, and 8 bases lay in between. CDR1 is PRHDT and CDR2 is FYEKMQ in the germline V gene (reference sequence). This chain's CDR3 is CASSLVSSETQYF. CDR3 nucleotide sequence: TGTGCCAGCAGCTTAGTCTCTTCCGAGACCCAGTACTTC.

The chain has TRBV11-3 and TRBJ2-3, with D tentatively TRBD1 (6 bases). The V end lost 5 bases, the J end lost 2 bases, and 14 bases lay between the germline ends. CDR1 SGHNT and CDR2 YENEEA come from the germline V gene. This CDR3 is 15 amino acids long. CDR3 coding DNA: TGTGCCAGCAGCCCGGGACAAGTCAACACAGATACGCAGTATTTT. As protein: CASSPGQVNTDTQYF.

The chain is built from TRBV11-3 and TRBJ2-1; 11 bases match TRBD2. The CDR3 totals 15 residues. Germline lookup yields CDR1 SGHNT and CDR2 YENEEA. With 1 base clipped from V and 8 bases from J, the junction kept 4 bases outside the gene matches. CDR3 in DNA: TGTGCCAGCAGCTTAGGACTAGCGGGGTGGGATGAGCAGTTCTTC. It yields the protein CASSLGLAGWDEQFF.

This chain joins TRBV10-3 and TRBJ1-1, with a weak D call TRBD1 (6 bases). Trimming pared 11 bases from V and 6 bases from J, leaving 25 bases between. The CDR3 covers 15 residues. Germline V gene sequence: CDR1 ENHRY, CDR2 SYGVKD. The CDR3 bases are TGTGCCGTCTTCCCGTCGCAGGGACACGTCTCTGAAGCTTTCTTT. It translates to CAVFPSQGHVSEAFF.

This chain joins TRBV11-2 and TRBJ1-1, with D possibly matching TRBD1 (6 bases). There are 13 residues in the CDR3. Between the trimmed V and J ends, which lost 0 bases and 8 bases, there was a span of 10 bases. CDR1 SGHAT and CDR2 FQNNGV come from the germline V gene. In DNA form, the CDR3 reads TGTGCCAGCAGCTTAGACGGCCAGGGGGAAGCTTTCTTT. It specifies CASSLDGQGEAFF.

This rearrangement joins TRBV7-2 to TRBJ2-1, with a tentative D call TRBD2 (6 bases). V dropped 2 bases and J dropped 6 bases, with 14 bases sitting between them. The CDR3 has 15 amino acids. In germline, CDR1 is SGHTA, CDR2 FQGNSA. CDR3 residues: CASSLTREFSNEQFF. The CDR3 DNA reads TGTGCCAGCAGCTTAACCCGGGAGTTTAGCAATGAGCAGTTCTTC.

The chain joins TRBV4-2 to TRBJ2-1; 7 nucleotides agree with TRBD2. This CDR3 has 19 amino acids. CDR1 and CDR2 from the germline V gene are LGHNA and YNFKEQ. Unmatched junction bases numbered 14, after V lost 3 bases and J lost 0 bases. The CDR3 spells CASSHPSGQGGSSYNEQFF. CDR3 nucleotides: TGTGCCAGCAGCCATCCCTCGGGGCAGGGAGGGAGCTCCTACAATGAGCAGTTCTTC.

This clone occurred once. The chain uses TRBV11-3 and TRBJ2-7; 9 bases line up with TRBD1. This CDR3 contains 15 residues. Germline lookup yields CDR1 SGHNT and CDR2 YENEEA. The V gene end was trimmed by 5 bases and the J gene end by 5 bases; junction bases not matched to a gene: 10. This chain's CDR3 is CASSVTGQGWDEQYF. The CDR3 coding sequence is TGTGCCAGCAGCGTTACGGGACAGGGATGGGACGAGCAGTACTTC.

V gene TRBV18 combines with J gene TRBJ2-2, with TRBD1 as a possible D gene (6 bases). The CDR3 is 15 amino acids. V shed 3 bases and J shed 4 bases, with 12 bases lying between them. Germline values: CDR1 KGHSH, CDR2 LQKENI. The CDR3 loop reads CASSPDIQGTGELFF. In DNA, the CDR3 is TGTGCCAGCTCACCGGACATACAGGGCACCGGGGAGCTGTTTTTT.

The V and J genes are TRBV9 and TRBJ1-1; 8 bases line up with TRBD1. V gave up 3 bases and J gave up 1 base; unmatched junction bases: 5. Germline CDR1 and CDR2: SGDLS and YYNGEE. CDR3 length: 15 residues. CDR3 in DNA: TGTGCCAGCAGCGCCCGGACAGGGACGAACACTGAAGCTTTCTTT. Protein sequence: CASSARTGTNTEAFF.

This chain joins TRBV5-6 and TRBJ1-2, with 10 bases fitting TRBD1. The CDR3 is made up of 15 amino acids. Germline CDR1 is SGHDT and CDR2 is YYEEEE. V trimming: 4 bases; J trimming: 4 bases; junction bases outside the gene matches: 7. CDR3 sequence reads: CASSLDRGGIYGYTF. The DNA of the CDR3 is TGTGCCAGCAGCCTGGACAGGGGGGGGATCTATGGCTACACCTTC.

This sequence joins TRBV2 and TRBJ2-1, with a weak D call TRBD2 (5 bases). CDR3 size: 16 residues. V was cut by 11 bases and J by 0 bases, with 20 bases left in between. Looked up from germline, CDR1 is SNHLY and CDR2 is FYNNEI. The CDR3 sequence is CAQRGSSRVSYNEQFF. The CDR3 DNA sequence: TGTGCCCAGCGAGGATCTAGCCGGGTCTCCTACAATGAGCAGTTCTTC.

This clone was picked up one time. The chain is built from TRBV18 and TRBJ1-1, with 9 positions matching TRBD1. The CDR3 length is 15 residues. V was pared by 2 bases and J by 5 bases, with 6 bases of the junction left unmatched. Germline CDR1 is KGHSH and CDR2 is LQKENI. CDR3 amino acids: CASSPRTGEGTEAFF. The CDR3 DNA is TGTGCCAGCTCACCAAGGACAGGGGAGGGTACTGAAGCTTTCTTT. The whole variable domain, filled in from reference TRBV18 and TRBJ1-1, reads NAGVMQNPRHLVRRRGQEARLRCSPMKGHSHVYWYRQLPEEGLKFMVYLQKENIIDESGMPKERFSAEFPKEGPSILRIQQVVRGDSAAYFCASSPRTGEGTEAFFGQGTRLTVV.

V and J are TRBV20-1 and TRBJ2-2; D is undetermined. V lost 4 bases to trimming and J lost 7 bases, with 7 bases between them. CDR3 size: 11 residues. Germline V gene sequence: CDR1 DFQATT, CDR2 SNEGSKA (reference sequence). In DNA, the CDR3 is TGCAGTGCTATTTCGGTCGGGGAGCTGTTTTTT. Protein sequence: CSAISVGELFF.

The chain has TRBV6-6 and TRBJ1-3; D ambiguous. Trimming stripped 0 bases from V and 0 bases from J, with 6 bases between. The CDR3 extends over 15 amino acids. CDR1 is MNHNY, CDR2 SVGAGI, per germline (reference sequence). The CDR3 nucleotides read TGTGCCAGCAGTTACTCGAGCGTCTCTGGAAACACCATATATTTT. This translates into CASSYSSVSGNTIYF.